These 22 T cell receptor beta chains share one sample of origin, sequenced in a study of graft-versus-host responses after intestinal transplantation. Assay: immunoSEQ multiplex PCR; the TCRdb copy retains only in-frame clones and omits some. The profile shows approximately 82,000 clones, about nine tenths of them singletons. Their antigen targets remain unknown. The sample consisted of unstimulated CD4+ T cells sorted from spleen or lymph node cells, taken before intestinal transplant. Receptor source: a human donor who received an intestinal transplant.

The chain combines TRBV10-3 with TRBJ1-6; the D is unclear. The CDR3 runs to 16 residues. Germline V gives CDR1 ENHRY, CDR2 SYGVKD. The ends were cut back, 4 bases at V and 7 bases at J, with 17 bases in the middle. CDR3 amino acids: CAISAVTPTGNSPLHF. As DNA, the CDR3 is TGTGCCATCAGTGCTGTCACACCCACGGGGAATTCACCCCTCCACTTT.

In DNA form, the CDR3 reads TGTGCCAGCAGCTTGACACAGAACACTGAAGCTTTCTTT. Amino acid sequence: CASSLTQNTEAFF. The V gene is TRBV5-4, the J gene TRBJ1-1; D call uncertain. Germline V gene sequence: CDR1 SGHNT, CDR2 YYREEE (reference sequence). V was clipped by 1 base and J by 1 base, with 5 bases between them. This CDR3 region has 13 residues. The complete variable domain, with remaining parts taken from reference TRBV5-4 and TRBJ1-1, reads ETGVTQSPTHLIKTRGQQVTLRCSSQSGHNTVSWYQQALGQGPQFIFQYYREEENGRGNFPPRFSGLQFPNYSSELNVNALELDDSALYLCASSLTQNTEAFFGQGTRLTVV.

The rearrangement uses TRBV7-9 and TRBJ2-7; 8 nucleotides agree with TRBD1. The junction had 8 bases not matched to a gene; V was cut back by 6 bases and J by 7 bases. Germline CDR1 reads SEHNR; CDR2 reads FQNEAQ (reference sequence). The CDR3 covers 13 residues. The CDR3 spells CASSSDRVGEQYF. The DNA of the CDR3 is TGTGCCAGCAGTTCGGACAGGGTTGGGGAGCAGTACTTC. The variable domain in full, with the rest retrieved from reference TRBV7-9 and TRBJ2-7, is DTGVSQNPRHKITKRGQNVTFRCDPISEHNRLYWYRQTLGQGPEFLTYFQNEAQLEKSRLLSDRFSAERPKGSFSTLEIQRTEQGDSAMYLCASSSDRVGEQYFGPGTRLTVT.

This chain uses TRBV11-2 with TRBJ1-2; 10 bases fit TRBD1. Germline V gives CDR1 SGHAT, CDR2 FQNNGV. V lost 5 bases and J lost 5; bases outside the gene matches: 5. The CDR3 spans 14 residues. CDR3 loop: CASSVGQGMYGYTF. CDR3 sequence (DNA): TGTGCCAGCAGCGTGGGACAGGGGATGTATGGCTACACCTTC. Combining the CDR3 with reference TRBV11-2 and TRBJ1-2 gives the whole variable domain EAGVAQSPRYKIIEKRQSVAFWCNPISGHATLYWYQQILGQGPKLLIQFQNNGVVDDSQLPKDRFSAERLKGVDSTLKIQPAKLEDSAVYLCASSVGQGMYGYTFGSGTRLTVV.

V usage is TRBV2 and J usage is TRBJ2-5; the D gene is possibly TRBD1 (6 bases). This CDR3 has 13 residues. Between the trimmed V and J ends, which lost 4 bases and 4 bases, there was a span of 10 bases. Germline V gene lookup returns CDR1 SNHLY and CDR2 FYNNEI. The CDR3 coding sequence is TGTGCCAGCAGTGGAGGGACATTAGAGACCCAGTACTTC. It specifies CASSGGTLETQYF.

V is TRBV7-2 and J is TRBJ1-1, with 8 bases that match TRBD1. The germline V gene has CDR1 SGHTA and CDR2 FQGNSA. The CDR3 extends over 13 amino acids. V lost 4 bases, J lost 11 bases, and 9 bases stayed unmatched. CDR3 residues: CASSSGPTGGAFF. The DNA for the CDR3 is TGTGCCAGCAGCTCCGGGCCCACAGGGGGTGCTTTCTTT.

The table lists this clone with a count of one. The chain has TRBV5-1 and TRBJ2-3; 7 nucleotides align to TRBD2. The length of the CDR3 is 16 residues. CDR1 and CDR2 (germline): SGHRS, YFSETQ. V lost 4 bases, J lost 1 base, and 9 bases stayed unmatched. DNA of the CDR3: TGCGCCAGCAGCCAAAAAACGGGGGGACGCACAGATACGCAGTATTTT. Residues: CASSQKTGGRTDTQYF. The whole variable domain, filled in from reference TRBV5-1 and TRBJ2-3, reads KAGVTQTPRYLIKTRGQQVTLSCSPISGHRSVSWYQQTPGQGLQFLFEYFSETQRNKGNFPGRFSGRQFSNSRSEMNVSTLELGDSALYLCASSQKTGGRTDTQYFGPGTRLTVL.

J is TRBJ1-2 and V is TRBV5-4; D not certain. CDR3 length: 15 residues. V gave up 4 bases and J gave up 4 bases, with 17 bases separating them. Looked up from germline, CDR1 is SGHNT and CDR2 is YYREEE (reference sequence). DNA for the CDR3: TGTGCCAGCAGCCCGGGGTTGGATGTTGTCTATGGCTACACCTTC. Protein sequence: CASSPGLDVVYGYTF.

In its sample, this clone was seen once. The chain uses TRBV19 and TRBJ2-3; possible D gene TRBD2, 6 bases. Germline V gene lookup returns CDR1 LNHDA and CDR2 SQIVND (reference sequence). The V end was cut by 7 bases, the J end by 0 bases, with 11 bases between. CDR3 length equals 14 residues. CDR3 nucleotide sequence: TGTGCCAGTACGATAACTAGCAGCACAGATACGCAGTATTTT. Translated: CASTITSSTDTQYF.

This rearrangement joins TRBV28 to TRBJ1-4; D is ambiguous. Trimming pared 1 base from V and 7 bases from J, leaving 7 bases between. The CDR3 contains 13 residues. Germline lookup yields CDR1 MDHEN and CDR2 SYDVKM. This CDR3 is CASSLYSAEKLFF. For the CDR3, the DNA is TGTGCCAGCAGTTTATACAGTGCTGAAAAACTGTTTTTT.

This chain uses TRBV19 with TRBJ1-5; 10 bases fit TRBD1. With 6 bases clipped from V and 1 base from J, the junction kept 9 bases outside the gene matches. Germline CDR1 reads LNHDA; CDR2 reads SQIVND (reference sequence). This CDR3 has 17 residues. The DNA of the CDR3 is TGTGCCAGTAGATCGACAGGGGGCTTTGGCAGCAATCAGCCCCAGCATTTT. This gives the protein CASRSTGGFGSNQPQHF.

This sequence joins TRBV6-5 and TRBJ2-7; a possible D gene is TRBD2 (6 bases). Trimming took 0 bases from V and 1 from J, leaving 7 bases between them. The CDR3 totals 14 residues. Germline CDR1 reads MNHEY; CDR2 reads SVGAGI. Here the CDR3 reads CASSYSGGSYEQYF. The CDR3 DNA follows: TGTGCCAGCAGTTACTCCGGGGGATCCTACGAGCAGTACTTC.

The V and J genes are TRBV4-3 and TRBJ2-3; tentative D call: TRBD2 (5 bases). Germline loops: CDR1 LGHNA, CDR2 YSLEER. This CDR3 spans 14 amino acids. V was cut by 0 bases and J by 4 bases, with 8 bases left in between. This CDR3 is CASSQDRGADTQYF. The CDR3 DNA reads TGCGCCAGCAGCCAAGATCGGGGAGCAGATACGCAGTATTTT.

V and J are TRBV6-5 and TRBJ1-2; TRBD1 might be the D (6 bases). Deletions cut 6 bases from V and 4 bases from J, with 9 bases between. The CDR3 loop spans 12 amino acids. In germline, CDR1 is MNHEY, CDR2 SVGAGI. CDR3 sequence (DNA): TGTGCCAGCAGCTCAGGGGCCTATGGCTACACCTTC. It yields the protein CASSSGAYGYTF.

With regard to this clone: The junction does not match germline at one end; this may be a read error. The rearrangement links TRBV19 to TRBJ2-3; 9 bases map to TRBD1. The germline V gene has CDR1 LNHDA and CDR2 SQIVND (reference sequence). This CDR3 is built from 14 residues. The CDR3 nucleotides read TGTGCCAGTAGTCCCACAGGGGGCACTGATACGCAGTATTTT. Encoded protein: CASSPTGGTDTQYF.

Only one count was recorded for this clone. The rearrangement links TRBV19 to TRBJ2-3, with D hard to call. The germline V and J ends were trimmed by 3 bases and 2 bases, with 12 bases remaining between them. The CDR3 covers 15 residues. Per germline, CDR1 LNHDA and CDR2 SQIVND (reference sequence). In DNA form, the CDR3 reads TGTGCCAGTAGTATTAATCAGGTTGTCACAGATACGCAGTATTTT. It yields the protein CASSINQVVTDTQYF.

The chain links TRBV18 to TRBJ1-5, with D possibly matching TRBD1 (6 bases). Germline lookup yields CDR1 KGHSH and CDR2 LQKENI. V lost 3 bases, J lost 6 bases, and 12 bases lay in between. The CDR3 runs 14 residues. As DNA, the CDR3 is TGTGCCAGCTCACCGGGGGGGCTGGGTCAGCCCCAGCATTTT. This translates into CASSPGGLGQPQHF.

This sequence joins TRBV29-1 and TRBJ2-3; D is ambiguous. V lost 4 bases and J lost 3, with 8 bases in between. Germline CDR1 reads SQVTM; CDR2 reads ANQGSEA. The CDR3 runs 12 residues. CDR3 sequence (DNA): TGCAGCGTTGTAGTGCTTACAGATACGCAGTATTTT. Residues: CSVVVLTDTQYF.

This chain links TRBV6-5 with TRBJ2-5; weak D call: TRBD1 (6 bases). V was pared by 2 bases and J by 4 bases, with 8 bases between. The length of the CDR3 is 13 residues. Germline lookup yields CDR1 MNHEY and CDR2 SVGAGI. The CDR3: CASSYRDTETQYF. The CDR3 nucleotides are TGTGCCAGCAGTTACCGGGACACAGAGACCCAGTACTTC.

CDR3 sequence (DNA): TGTGCCACGGGGACAGCTCCCTCCAATCAGCCCCAGCATTTT. This codes for CATGTAPSNQPQHF. The rearrangement links TRBV19 to TRBJ1-5, with 7 bases matching TRBD1. The CDR3 has 14 residues. V gave up 10 bases and J gave up 3 bases; unmatched junction bases: 9. The V gene's germline CDR1 is LNHDA and CDR2 SQIVND (reference sequence).

This chain joins TRBV19 and TRBJ2-7, with 7 bases that match TRBD1. After removal of 0 bases from V and 6 bases from J, the junction contained 14 bases not matched to a gene. The CDR3 consists of 17 residues. CDR1 and CDR2 from the germline V gene are LNHDA and SQIVND (reference sequence). In nucleotides, the CDR3 is TGTGCCAGTAGTATAGATCTTTGGGGACAGAGACTTTGCGAGCAGTACTTC. Translating gives CASSIDLWGQRLCEQYF.

This clone was detected only once. This chain joins TRBV10-3 and TRBJ2-6, with D hard to call. CDR1 and CDR2 (germline): ENHRY, SYGVKD. The CDR3 is made up of 16 amino acids. Deletions cut 0 bases from V and 4 bases from J, with 10 bases between. The DNA of the CDR3 is TGTGCCATCAGTGAGTCAGTCGGTACCGGGGCCAACGTCCTGACTTTC. Translated, it gives CAISESVGTGANVLTF.